These 8 T cell receptor beta chains originate from one sample sequenced in a study of shared clonotypes between healthy human individuals. The table came from immunoSEQ multiplex PCR; TCRdb's copy has only in-frame clones and leaves some out. Of about 2.3 million clones detected, just over 90% appear once; the ten largest clones hold roughly 0.36%. The sample taken for sequencing was naive CD4+ T cells from PBMCs. Specified subset: CD45RA+ positively selected. These receptors were obtained from a man in his late teens or twenties in good health. Some clones in this sample may be carry-over from other donors' samples.

The J gene is TRBJ2-5, the V gene TRBV7-9, with a tentative D call TRBD1 (7 bases). Deletions cut 4 bases from V and 3 bases from J, with 18 bases between. Germline V gene data show CDR1 as SEHNR and CDR2 as FQNEAQ (reference sequence). The length of the CDR3 is 16 residues. This CDR3 reads CASSSEGATGKETQYF. The CDR3 nucleotides read TGTGCCAGCAGCTCGGAGGGGGCGACAGGGAAAGAGACCCAGTACTTC.

This chain joins TRBV7-9 and TRBJ1-1, with unresolved D. Germline loops: CDR1 SEHNR, CDR2 FQNEAQ (reference sequence). CDR3 length: 15 residues. Trimming left V 5 bases short and J 4 bases short, with 17 bases between. DNA for the CDR3: TGTGCCAGCAGCCTAAGGACTTCCCGGAGCACTGAAGCTTTCTTT. This encodes CASSLRTSRSTEAFF.

The CDR3 loop is CAGTSGGLNTEAFF. As DNA, the CDR3 is TGTGCCGGTACTAGCGGTGGATTAAACACTGAAGCTTTCTTT. The chain combines TRBV6-1 with TRBJ1-1; the D is unclear. The length of the CDR3 is 14 residues. Germline CDR1 is MNHNS and CDR2 is SASEGT. V lost 11 bases and J lost 2, with 18 bases in between.

V is TRBV7-2 and J is TRBJ2-5; the match to TRBD2 covers 11 bases. The germline V gene has CDR1 SGHTA and CDR2 FQGNSA. This CDR3 region has 13 residues. The J segment lost 8 bases and the V segment lost 8 bases, leaving 7 bases of the junction unmatched. CDR3 sequence (DNA): TGTGCCAGCGTTAGCGGGAGGGCCGGAACCCAGTACTTC. This codes for CASVSGRAGTQYF.

The rearrangement links TRBV9 to TRBJ1-4; D unclear. CDR1 is SGDLS and CDR2 is YYNGEE in the germline V gene. V was pared by 1 base and J by 3 bases, with 7 bases between. The CDR3 is made up of 14 amino acids. CDR3 DNA sequence: TGTGCCAGCAGCGTATCCCTTTCTAATGAAAAACTGTTTTTT. Protein sequence: CASSVSLSNEKLFF. Together with reference TRBV9 and TRBJ1-4, the CDR3 gives the full variable domain: DSGVTQTPKHLITATGQRVTLRCSPRSGDLSVYWYQQSLDQGLQFLIQYYNGEERAKGNILERFSAQQFPDLHSELNLSSLELGDSALYFCASSVSLSNEKLFFGSGTQLSVL.

The rearrangement uses TRBV4-2 and TRBJ2-7; 13 positions match TRBD2. Germline V gene lookup returns CDR1 LGHNA and CDR2 YNFKEQ. The V and J ends lost 5 bases and 2 bases, in that order; junction bases with no gene match: 3. The CDR3 contains 15 residues. The chain's CDR3 is CASSVGLAGAYEQYF. CDR3 DNA: TGTGCCAGCAGCGTAGGACTAGCGGGGGCCTACGAGCAGTACTTC.

J is TRBJ2-7 and V is TRBV7-9; D gene unclear. Per germline, CDR1 SEHNR and CDR2 FQNEAQ (reference sequence). V lost 1 base and J 0 bases, leaving 4 bases between the germline ends. This CDR3 region has 13 residues. In DNA form, the CDR3 reads TGTGCCAGCAGCTTAGTAAACTCCTACGAGCAGTACTTC. Protein product: CASSLVNSYEQYF.

This chain links TRBV7-2 with TRBJ2-2, with D maybe TRBD1 (6 bases). The length of the CDR3 is 17 residues. V was shortened by 4 bases and J by 5 bases, with 20 bases between the two germline ends. In germline, CDR1 is SGHTA, CDR2 FQGNSA. CDR3 nucleotides: TGTGCCAGCAGCTCGGTGGTGCAGGGGCCGGGGACCGGGGAGCTGTTTTTT. This codes for CASSSVVQGPGTGELFF.